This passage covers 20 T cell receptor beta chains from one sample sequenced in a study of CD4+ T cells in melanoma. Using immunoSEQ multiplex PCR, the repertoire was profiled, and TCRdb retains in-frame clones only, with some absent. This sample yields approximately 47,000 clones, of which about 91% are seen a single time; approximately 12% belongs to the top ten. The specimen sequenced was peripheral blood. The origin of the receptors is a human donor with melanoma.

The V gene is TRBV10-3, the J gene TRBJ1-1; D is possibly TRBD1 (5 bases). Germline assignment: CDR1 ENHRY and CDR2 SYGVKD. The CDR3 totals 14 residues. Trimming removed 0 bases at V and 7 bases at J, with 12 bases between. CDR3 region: CAISESGGKDEAFF. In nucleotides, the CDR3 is TGTGCCATCAGTGAGTCGGGGGGGAAGGATGAAGCTTTCTTT.

The CDR3 region has the DNA TGTGCCAGCCTAGCCGTGACAGGGAGAGGCTACACCTTC. It encodes CASLAVTGRGYTF. This chain links TRBV25-1 with TRBJ1-2; 7 positions agree with TRBD1. Germline V gene lookup returns CDR1 MGHDK and CDR2 SYGVNS. The CDR3 covers 13 residues. J lost 8 bases, V lost 8 bases, and 11 bases had no gene match.

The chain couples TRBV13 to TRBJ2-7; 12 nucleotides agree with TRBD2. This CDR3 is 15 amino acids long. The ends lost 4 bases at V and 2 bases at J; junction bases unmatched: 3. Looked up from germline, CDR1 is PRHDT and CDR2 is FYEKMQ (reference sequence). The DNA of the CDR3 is TGTGCCAGCAGCTCCCGACTAGCGGGGGCCTACGAGCAGTACTTC. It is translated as CASSSRLAGAYEQYF.

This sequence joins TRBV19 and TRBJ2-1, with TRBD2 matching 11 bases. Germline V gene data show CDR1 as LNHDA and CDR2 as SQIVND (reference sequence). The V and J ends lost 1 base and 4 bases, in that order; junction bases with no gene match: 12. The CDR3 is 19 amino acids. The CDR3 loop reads CASSIGPLAGGQVYNEQFF. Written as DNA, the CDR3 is TGTGCCAGTAGTATAGGTCCCCTAGCGGGGGGCCAAGTTTACAATGAGCAGTTCTTC.

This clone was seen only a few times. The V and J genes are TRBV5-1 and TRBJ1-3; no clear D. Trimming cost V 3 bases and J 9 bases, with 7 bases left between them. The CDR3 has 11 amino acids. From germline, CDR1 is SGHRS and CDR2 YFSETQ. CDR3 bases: TGCGCCAGCAGCTCCGGATCCACCATATATTTT. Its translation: CASSSGSTIYF.

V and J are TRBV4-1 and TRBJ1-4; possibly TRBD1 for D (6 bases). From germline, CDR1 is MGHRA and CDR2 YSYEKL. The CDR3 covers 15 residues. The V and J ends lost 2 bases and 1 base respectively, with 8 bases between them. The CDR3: CASSQTGITNEKLFF. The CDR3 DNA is TGCGCCAGCAGCCAAACAGGGATAACTAATGAAAAACTGTTTTTT.

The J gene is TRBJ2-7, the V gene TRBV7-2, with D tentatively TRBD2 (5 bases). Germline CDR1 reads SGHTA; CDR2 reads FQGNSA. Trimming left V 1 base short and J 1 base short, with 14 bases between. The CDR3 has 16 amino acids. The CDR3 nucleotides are TGTGCCAGCAGCTTAGGGGTTGGTAGGAGGTCCTACGAGCAGTACTTC. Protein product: CASSLGVGRRSYEQYF.

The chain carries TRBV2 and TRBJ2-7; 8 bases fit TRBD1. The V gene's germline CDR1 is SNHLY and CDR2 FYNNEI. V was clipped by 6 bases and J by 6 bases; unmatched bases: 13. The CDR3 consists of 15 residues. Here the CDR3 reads CASSALRGRTGEQYF. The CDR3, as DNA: TGTGCCAGCAGCGCCCTCAGGGGGCGCACCGGCGAGCAGTACTTC.

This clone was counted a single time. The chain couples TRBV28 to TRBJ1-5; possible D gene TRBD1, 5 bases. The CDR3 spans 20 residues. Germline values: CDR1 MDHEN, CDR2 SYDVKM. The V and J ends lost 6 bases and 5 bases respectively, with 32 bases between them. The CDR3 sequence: CASRTNGGMSWRQGDQPQHF. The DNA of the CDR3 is TGTGCCAGCAGAACGAACGGGGGGATGAGTTGGAGGCAGGGTGATCAGCCCCAGCATTTT.

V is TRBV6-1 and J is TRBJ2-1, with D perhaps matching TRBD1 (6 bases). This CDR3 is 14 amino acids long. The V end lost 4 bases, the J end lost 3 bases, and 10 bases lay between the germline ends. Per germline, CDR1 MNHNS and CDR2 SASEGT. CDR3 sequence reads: CASSVRGGYNEQFF. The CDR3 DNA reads TGTGCCAGCAGTGTACGAGGGGGCTACAATGAGCAGTTCTTC.

The CDR3 spells CASGFALVGLLTEAFF. In DNA form, the CDR3 reads TGTGCTAGTGGTTTTGCCCTCGTCGGCTTACTCACTGAAGCTTTCTTT. V and J are TRBV12-5 and TRBJ1-1; no reliable D call. Germline V gives CDR1 LGHNT, CDR2 FRNRAP. V was shortened by 3 bases and J by 4 bases, with 18 bases between the two germline ends. CDR3 size: 16 residues.

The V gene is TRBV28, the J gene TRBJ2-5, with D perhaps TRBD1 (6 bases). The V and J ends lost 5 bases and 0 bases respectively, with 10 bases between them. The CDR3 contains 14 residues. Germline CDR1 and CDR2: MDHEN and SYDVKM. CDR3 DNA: TGTGCCAGCAGTGTACAGGGCTACCAAGAGACCCAGTACTTC. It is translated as CASSVQGYQETQYF.

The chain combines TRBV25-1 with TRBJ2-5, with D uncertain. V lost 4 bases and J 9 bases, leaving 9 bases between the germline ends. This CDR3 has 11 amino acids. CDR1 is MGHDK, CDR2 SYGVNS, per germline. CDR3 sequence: CASSAAGPQYF. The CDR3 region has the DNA TGTGCCAGCAGTGCGGCTGGGCCCCAGTACTTC. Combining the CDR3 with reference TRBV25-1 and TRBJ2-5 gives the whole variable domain EADIYQTPRYLVIGTGKKITLECSQTMGHDKMYWYQQDPGMELHLIHYSYGVNSTEKGDLSSESTVSRIRTEHFPLTLESARPSHTSQYLCASSAAGPQYFGPGTRLLVL.

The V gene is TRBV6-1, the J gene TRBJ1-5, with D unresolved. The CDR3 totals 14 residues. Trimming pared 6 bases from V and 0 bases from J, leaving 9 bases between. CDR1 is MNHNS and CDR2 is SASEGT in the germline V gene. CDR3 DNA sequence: TGTGCCAGCAGGGGGAGAATTAGCAATCAGCCCCAGCATTTT. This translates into CASRGRISNQPQHF.

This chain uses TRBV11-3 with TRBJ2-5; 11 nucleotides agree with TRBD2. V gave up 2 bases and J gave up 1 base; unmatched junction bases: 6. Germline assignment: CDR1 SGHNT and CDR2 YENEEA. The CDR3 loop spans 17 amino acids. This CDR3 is CASSLKASGGPQETQYF. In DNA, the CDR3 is TGTGCCAGCAGCTTAAAAGCTAGCGGGGGGCCCCAAGAGACCCAGTACTTC.

The CDR3 DNA sequence: TGTGCCAGTATTTATGAGCAGTTCTTC. Its protein product is CASIYEQFF. The gene calls are TRBV19 and TRBJ2-1; D not resolved. Germline values: CDR1 LNHDA, CDR2 SQIVND (reference sequence). The CDR3 runs 9 residues. The germline V and J ends were trimmed by 7 bases and 8 bases, with 3 bases remaining between them.

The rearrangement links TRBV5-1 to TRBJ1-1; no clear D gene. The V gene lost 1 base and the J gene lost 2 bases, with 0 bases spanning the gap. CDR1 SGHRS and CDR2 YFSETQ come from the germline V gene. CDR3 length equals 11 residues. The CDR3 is CASSLNTEAFF. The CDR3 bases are TGCGCCAGCAGCTTGAACACTGAAGCTTTCTTT.

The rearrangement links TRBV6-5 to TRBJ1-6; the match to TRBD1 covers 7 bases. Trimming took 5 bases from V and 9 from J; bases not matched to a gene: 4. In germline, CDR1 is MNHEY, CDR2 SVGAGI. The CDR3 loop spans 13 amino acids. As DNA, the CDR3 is TGTGCCAGCAGTCACGACAGGGTTTCACCCCTCCACTTT. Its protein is CASSHDRVSPLHF.

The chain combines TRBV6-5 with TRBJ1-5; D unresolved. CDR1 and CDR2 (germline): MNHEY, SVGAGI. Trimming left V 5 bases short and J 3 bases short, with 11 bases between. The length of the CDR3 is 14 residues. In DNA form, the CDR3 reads TGTGCCAGCAGTGAGGAGGGTGCCAATCAGCCCCAGCATTTT. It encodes CASSEEGANQPQHF.

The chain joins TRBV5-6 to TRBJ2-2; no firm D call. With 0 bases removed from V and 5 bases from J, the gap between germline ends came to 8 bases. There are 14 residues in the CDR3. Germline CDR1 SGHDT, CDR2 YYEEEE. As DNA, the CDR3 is TGTGCCAGCAGCTTGGGATTGGGGACCGGGGAGCTGTTTTTT. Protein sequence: CASSLGLGTGELFF.